These 21 T cell receptor beta chains were sequenced from one sample in a study of brain metastases from non-small cell lung cancer. Here immunoSEQ multiplex PCR was the method, and the copy in TCRdb shows in-frame clones only, minus some. The table shows about 1,900 clones, with 91% occurring only once. The sample was primary lung tumor tissue. Receptors were obtained from a donor at least 40 years old with non-small cell lung cancer.

The chain couples TRBV19 to TRBJ2-2; 8 nucleotides match TRBD1. The V and J ends lost 6 bases and 4 bases, in that order; junction bases with no gene match: 1. The CDR3 has 13 residues. Germline V gene lookup returns CDR1 LNHDA and CDR2 SQIVND (reference sequence). The CDR3: CASRGTGTGELFF. The CDR3 region has the DNA TGTGCCAGTAGGGGGACAGGCACCGGGGAGCTGTTTTTT.

The CDR3 protein is CAWSPGAITEAFF. CDR3 nucleotide sequence: TGTGCCTGGAGCCCGGGTGCGATCACTGAAGCTTTCTTT. The chain combines TRBV30 with TRBJ1-1, with D hard to call. Germline V gene data show CDR1 as GTSNPN and CDR2 as SVGIG (reference sequence). Trimming removed 3 bases at V and 4 bases at J, with 12 bases between. The CDR3 sequence is 13 residues long.

Points on this clone: Other DNA sequences in this sample translate to the same CDR3. The chain employs TRBV5-1 and TRBJ2-1; the match to TRBD1 covers 7 bases. Trimming took 4 bases from V and 7 from J; bases not matched to a gene: 11. The CDR3 is 15 residues long. Germline assignment: CDR1 SGHRS and CDR2 YFSETQ. The CDR3 DNA is TGCGCCAGCAGCATGTTGGGGGACAGAGTTAATGAGCAGTTCTTC. It encodes CASSMLGDRVNEQFF.

The chain has TRBV9 and TRBJ1-5, with a possible D match to TRBD1 (5 bases). Trimming took 0 bases from V and 6 from J, leaving 13 bases between them. The CDR3 is made up of 15 amino acids. Per germline, CDR1 SGDLS and CDR2 YYNGEE. The CDR3 nucleotides read TGTGCCAGCAGCGTAGATCCGTCAGGGCGTCAGCCCCAGCATTTT. This codes for CASSVDPSGRQPQHF.

The rearrangement joins TRBV12-5 to TRBJ2-3; D is unresolved. CDR3 size: 13 residues. Trimming removed 1 base at V and 3 bases at J, with 5 bases between. Germline lookup yields CDR1 LGHNT and CDR2 FRNRAP. The DNA for the CDR3 is TGTGCTAGTGGTTTGGGATATACAGATACGCAGTATTTT. Residues: CASGLGYTDTQYF.

Details on this clone: Its ends do not fully match the called genes, so a read error is possible. The genes are TRBV11-2 and TRBJ2-3; 8 nucleotides align to TRBD1. The length of the CDR3 is 14 residues. The V gene's germline CDR1 is SGHAT and CDR2 FQNNGV. Written as DNA, the CDR3 is TGTGCCAACAGCTTAGATTCTACAGGGGGTTCGCAGTATTTT. Translation: CANSLDSTGGSQYF.

About this clone: One end of the junction is discordant with germline, which a read error may explain. V usage is TRBV23-1 and J usage is TRBJ2-7, with D possibly TRBD2 on 6 matching bases. TRBV23-1 has ORF status, its function being uncertain. The CDR3 length is 15 residues. As DNA, the CDR3 is TGCGCTAGCAGTCAATCGAGGAGGGAGGACTACGAGCAGTACTTC. This codes for CASSQSRREDYEQYF.

The chain joins TRBV4-1 to TRBJ1-2, with unresolved D. V was pared by 1 base and J by 4 bases, with 7 bases between. The CDR3 contains 13 residues. In germline, CDR1 is MGHRA, CDR2 YSYEKL. The CDR3 sequence: CASSQAGVYGYTF. The CDR3 bases are TGCGCCAGCAGCCAAGCCGGGGTCTATGGCTACACCTTC.

The chain links TRBV6-1 to TRBJ2-5, with a tentative D call TRBD2 (5 bases). V was pared by 1 base and J by 7 bases, with 13 bases between. This CDR3 has 14 amino acids. The germline V gene has CDR1 MNHNS and CDR2 SASEGT. CDR3 amino acids: CASSEVWAEGTQYF. In DNA form, the CDR3 reads TGTGCCAGCAGTGAAGTCTGGGCCGAGGGGACCCAGTACTTC.

The chain joins TRBV18 to TRBJ2-2; D gene ambiguous. Trimming removed 1 base from V and 3 bases from J, with 12 bases in between. Germline CDR1 is KGHSH and CDR2 is LQKENI. This CDR3 comprises 16 residues. CDR3 sequence: CASSPRLGMDTGELFF. The CDR3, as DNA: TGTGCCAGCTCACCACGGCTAGGGATGGACACCGGGGAGCTGTTTTTT.

This chain uses TRBV6-5 with TRBJ2-5; 10 positions match TRBD2. CDR1 and CDR2 (germline): MNHEY, SVGAGI. V was pared by 2 bases and J by 5 bases, with 8 bases of the junction left unmatched. CDR3 size: 16 residues. CDR3 sequence reads: CASSYTRLAGGETQYF. CDR3 bases: TGTGCCAGCAGTTACACCAGACTAGCGGGTGGTGAGACCCAGTACTTC.

The chain is built from TRBV7-2 and TRBJ2-3; the D gene is possibly TRBD2 (6 bases). Germline lookup yields CDR1 SGHTA and CDR2 FQGNSA. V was pared by 8 bases and J by 0 bases, with 12 bases between. The CDR3 runs to 14 residues. The CDR3 region has the DNA TGTGCCAGCCTTACTAGCCGAAGCACAGATACGCAGTATTTT. Residues: CASLTSRSTDTQYF. The variable domain in full, with the rest retrieved from reference TRBV7-2 and TRBJ2-3, is GAGVSQSPSNKVTEKGKDVELRCDPISGHTALYWYRQSLGQGLEFLIYFQGNSAPDKSGLPSDRFSAERTGGSVSTLTIQRTQQEDSAVYLCASLTSRSTDTQYFGPGTRLTVL.

The genes are TRBV4-2 and TRBJ1-2; D uncertain. The CDR3 covers 12 residues. Germline values: CDR1 LGHNA, CDR2 YNFKEQ. Trimming took 4 bases from V and 7 from J, leaving 10 bases between them. CDR3 bases: TGTGCCAGCAGCCCCGGGCGGGGTGGCTACACCTTC. Its translation is CASSPGRGGYTF.

DNA for the CDR3: TGTGCCAGCAGTTTTGGGACAACTGAAGCTTTCTTT. It translates to CASSFGTTEAFF. J is TRBJ1-1 and V is TRBV11-1; possible D gene TRBD1, 6 bases. Germline assignment: CDR1 SGHAT and CDR2 FQDESV (reference sequence). The V end lost 6 bases, the J end lost 5 bases, and 10 bases lay between the germline ends. The CDR3 runs 12 residues.

The genes are TRBV21-1 and TRBJ2-5; the D call in the table, TRBD2, was not verified against the DNA. TRBV21-1 is a pseudogene segment. This CDR3 contains 15 residues. Here the CDR3 DNA reads TGTGCCAGCCCTTGTGGGGGGTCCGGGCAAGAGACCCAGTACTTC. Translated, it gives CASPCGGSGQETQYF.

The chain carries TRBV5-1 and TRBJ2-5, with D perhaps TRBD1 (7 bases). Per germline, CDR1 SGHRS and CDR2 YFSETQ. Deletions cut 2 bases from V and 4 bases from J, with 15 bases between. CDR3 length: 15 amino acids. CDR3 sequence: CASSFQGGDGETQYF. DNA of the CDR3: TGCGCCAGCAGCTTCCAGGGGGGAGATGGAGAGACCCAGTACTTC.

Only one count was recorded for this clone. The chain has TRBV2 and TRBJ1-5; D is possibly TRBD1 (5 bases). The CDR3 sequence is 14 residues long. V was cut by 6 bases and J by 3 bases, with 12 bases left in between. The V gene's germline CDR1 is SNHLY and CDR2 FYNNEI. The CDR3 DNA reads as TGTGCCAGCAGGGGACCTAATAACAATCAGCCCCAGCATTTT. It is translated as CASRGPNNNQPQHF.

The chain uses TRBV14 and TRBJ1-1; 7 bases are shared with TRBD1. The germline V gene encodes CDR1 SGHDN and CDR2 FVKESK. There are 16 residues in the CDR3. Unmatched junction bases numbered 9, after V lost 2 bases and J lost 3 bases. The CDR3 here is CASSQIAGGGYTEAFF. For the CDR3, the DNA is TGTGCCAGCAGCCAAATCGCAGGGGGTGGTTACACTGAAGCTTTCTTT.

This rearrangement joins TRBV12-5 to TRBJ2-7, with unresolved D. There are 14 residues in the CDR3. The V gene lost 5 bases and the J gene lost 2 bases, with 13 bases spanning the gap. Germline V gene lookup returns CDR1 LGHNT and CDR2 FRNRAP. CDR3 DNA: TGTGCTAGTGGTGGGATAGACTGGACCTACGAGCAGTACTTC. Its protein is CASGGIDWTYEQYF.

The chain carries TRBV2 and TRBJ1-5; no clear D gene. CDR3 size: 14 residues. Trimming left V 1 base short and J 0 bases short, with 4 bases between. Germline CDR1 and CDR2: SNHLY and FYNNEI. The CDR3 DNA reads as TGTGCCAGCAGTGAAGGTAATAGCAATCAGCCCCAGCATTTT. This codes for CASSEGNSNQPQHF.

The chain recombines TRBV7-8 with TRBJ1-5; D remains ambiguous. Trimming removed 5 bases from V and 10 bases from J, with 15 bases in between. The CDR3 runs 13 residues. Germline lookup yields CDR1 SGHVS and CDR2 FQNEAQ. This CDR3 reads CASSPSEVQPQHF. In nucleotides, the CDR3 is TGTGCCAGCAGCCCTTCCGAGGTTCAACCCCAGCATTTT.